The sequence of this T cell receptor (beta chain) was determined in a study of cytomegalovirus exposure and HLA in healthy donors. General study findings and limits: Three chains linked to CMV were shown in vitro to be specific for CMV antigens. The authors later linked a missense DCLRE1C variant to TCR beta V- and J-gene trimming. Cytomegalovirus status was reportedly diagnosed by the classifier with high sensitivity and specificity. The number of N-insertions in an Asian-associated ancestry cluster was reportedly below the roughly 620-donor mean in a later analysis.

Amplification used 60 Vbeta primers and 13 Jbeta primers. Sequenced by immunoSEQ multiplex PCR; TCRdb stores in-frame clones only, minus some. The table includes under 70,000 clones, around two thirds detected once. CDR1 and CDR2 from the germline V gene are SGHKS and YYEKEE (reference sequence). The CDR3 spans 13 residues. Trimming left V 0 bases short and J 6 bases short, with 6 bases between. This clone was counted only a few times. What it binds is unknown. The sample consisted of PBMCs. The TCR was taken from a woman aged 60-75 years in good health and CMV-seropositive. The chain has TRBV5-5 and TRBJ2-2; D gene unclear. CDR3 loop: CASSLGLAGELFF. For the CDR3, the DNA is TGTGCCAGCAGCTTGGGGCTAGCCGGGGAGCTGTTTTTT.